This T cell receptor (beta chain) was recovered during a study of blood T cell repertoires in COVID-19. The data were produced by immunoSEQ multiplex PCR, yet TCRdb's version contains in-frame clones alone and is incomplete. The table has 85,000 to 90,000 clones, roughly 80% seen once; the top ten hold 16%. The ends lost 5 bases at V and 6 bases at J; junction bases unmatched: 6. Per germline, CDR1 MGHRA and CDR2 YSYEKL. This CDR3 has 14 residues. The receptor was isolated from a woman at least 80 years old with active or convalescent COVID-19. V is TRBV4-1 and J is TRBJ2-1, with 8 bases that match TRBD2. Sequencing was carried out using peripheral blood. DNA of the CDR3: TGCGCCAGCAGCTCGGGACTAGGACGCAATGAGCAGTTCTTC. Protein product: CASSSGLGRNEQFF.